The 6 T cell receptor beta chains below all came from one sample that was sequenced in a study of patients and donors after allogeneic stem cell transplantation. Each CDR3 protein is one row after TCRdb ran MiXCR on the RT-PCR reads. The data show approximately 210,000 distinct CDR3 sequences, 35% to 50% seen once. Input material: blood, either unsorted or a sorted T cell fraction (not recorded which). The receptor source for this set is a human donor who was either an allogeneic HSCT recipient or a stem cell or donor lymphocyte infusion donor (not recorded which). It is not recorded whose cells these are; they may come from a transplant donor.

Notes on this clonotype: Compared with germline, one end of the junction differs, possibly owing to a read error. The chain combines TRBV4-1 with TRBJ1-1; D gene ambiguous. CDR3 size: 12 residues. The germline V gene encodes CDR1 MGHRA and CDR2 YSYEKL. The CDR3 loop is CAGSKQESEAFF. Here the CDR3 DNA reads TGCGCCGGCAGCAAGCAGGAATCTGAAGCTTTCTTT.

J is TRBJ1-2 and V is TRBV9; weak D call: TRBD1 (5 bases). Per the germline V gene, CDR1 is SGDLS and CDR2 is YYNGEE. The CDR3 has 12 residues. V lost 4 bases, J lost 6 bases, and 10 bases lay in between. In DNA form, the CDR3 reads TGTGCCAGCAGCCCTGTGGGGGATGGCTACACCTTC. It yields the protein CASSPVGDGYTF.

CDR3 residues: CSVDNQGLAETQYF. The CDR3 bases are TGCAGCGTTGACAACCAGGGACTAGCGGAGACCCAGTACTTC. The genes are TRBV29-1 and TRBJ2-5; TRBD2 aligns across 10 bases. The CDR3 length is 14 residues. Looked up from germline, CDR1 is SQVTM and CDR2 is ANQGSEA. V dropped 3 bases and J dropped 5; count of bases not matched to a gene: 6.

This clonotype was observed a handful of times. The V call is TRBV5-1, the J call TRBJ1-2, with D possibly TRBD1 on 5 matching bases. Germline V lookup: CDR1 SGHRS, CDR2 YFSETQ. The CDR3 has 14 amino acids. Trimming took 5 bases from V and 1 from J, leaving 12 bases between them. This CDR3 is CASSSGTFNYGYTF. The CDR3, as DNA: TGCGCCAGCAGTTCCGGGACGTTTAACTATGGCTACACCTTC. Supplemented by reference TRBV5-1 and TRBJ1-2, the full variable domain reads KAGVTQTPRYLIKTRGQQVTLSCSPISGHRSVSWYQQTPGQGLQFLFEYFSETQRNKGNFPGRFSGRQFSNSRSEMNVSTLELGDSALYLCASSSGTFNYGYTFGSGTRLTVV.

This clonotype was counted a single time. The CDR3 reads CASSQNLGRGHKDTQYF. For the CDR3, the DNA is TGTGCCAGCAGCCAAAATCTCGGCAGGGGGCATAAAGATACGCAGTATTTT. The gene calls are TRBV5-5 and TRBJ2-3; 8 positions agree with TRBD1. The CDR3 loop spans 17 amino acids. V dropped 4 bases and J dropped 5; count of bases not matched to a gene: 15. Per the germline V gene, CDR1 is SGHKS and CDR2 is YYEKEE (reference sequence). Drawing the rest from reference TRBV5-5 and TRBJ2-3, the complete variable domain is DAGVTQSPTHLIKTRGQQVTLRCSPISGHKSVSWYQQVLGQGPQFIFQYYEKEERGRGNFPDRFSARQFPNYSSELNVNALLLGDSALYLCASSQNLGRGHKDTQYFGPGTRLTVL.

The CDR3 nucleotides read TGTGCCAGCAGCCCCGTCGGGTGGCGGGATTCACCCCTCCACTTT. Translating gives CASSPVGWRDSPLHF. This chain uses TRBV6-9 with TRBJ1-6; D is unclear. The germline gives CDR1 MNHGY, CDR2 SVAAGI. The CDR3 is made up of 15 amino acids. V lost 6 bases and J 8 bases, leaving 17 bases between the germline ends.